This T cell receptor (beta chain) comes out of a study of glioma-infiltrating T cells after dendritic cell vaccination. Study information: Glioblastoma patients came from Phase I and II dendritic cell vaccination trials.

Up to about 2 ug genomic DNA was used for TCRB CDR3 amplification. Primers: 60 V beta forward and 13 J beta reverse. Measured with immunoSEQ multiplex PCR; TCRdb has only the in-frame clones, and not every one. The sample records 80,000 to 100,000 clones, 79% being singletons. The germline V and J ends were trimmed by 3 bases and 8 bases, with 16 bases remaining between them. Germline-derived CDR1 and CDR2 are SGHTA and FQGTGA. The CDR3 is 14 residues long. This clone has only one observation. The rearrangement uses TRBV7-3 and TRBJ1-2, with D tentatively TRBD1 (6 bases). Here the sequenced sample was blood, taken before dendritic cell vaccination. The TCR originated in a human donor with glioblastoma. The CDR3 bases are TGTGCCAGCAGCTTGCAACAGGGCGCCTTGGGCTACACCTTC. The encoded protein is CASSLQQGALGYTF.